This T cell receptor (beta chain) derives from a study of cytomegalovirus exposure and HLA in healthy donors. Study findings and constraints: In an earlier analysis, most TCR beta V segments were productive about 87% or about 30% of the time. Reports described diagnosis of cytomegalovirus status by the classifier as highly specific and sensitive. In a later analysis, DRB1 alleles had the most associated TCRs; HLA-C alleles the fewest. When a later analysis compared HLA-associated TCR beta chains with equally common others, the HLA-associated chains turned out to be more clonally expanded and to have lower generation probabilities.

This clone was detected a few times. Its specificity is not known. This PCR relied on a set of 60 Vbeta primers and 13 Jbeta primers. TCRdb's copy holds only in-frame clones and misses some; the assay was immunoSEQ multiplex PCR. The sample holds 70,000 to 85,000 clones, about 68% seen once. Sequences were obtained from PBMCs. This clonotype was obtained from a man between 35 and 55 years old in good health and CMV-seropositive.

DNA of the CDR3: TGTGCCAGCAGCCTAAGGGGGAGCGGGGGGGCCTCTGAGCAGTTCTTC. Its translation is CASSLRGSGGASEQFF. V gene TRBV7-2 combines with J gene TRBJ2-1; 10 positions match TRBD2. Germline assignment: CDR1 SGHTA and CDR2 FQGNSA. V lost 5 bases and J lost 9; bases outside the gene matches: 13. The CDR3 has 16 residues.